This T cell receptor beta chain was identified during a study of blood T cell repertoires in COVID-19. Study summary: COVID-19 samples from acute and convalescent phases originated in the United States, Italy and Spain.

Here immunoSEQ multiplex PCR was the method, and the copy in TCRdb shows in-frame clones only, minus some. Of approximately 440,000 clones in the sample, 88% were seen once. In germline, CDR1 is KGHSH, CDR2 LQKENI. The CDR3 totals 16 residues. J gave up 3 bases and V 1 base, and 6 bases lay outside the gene matches. The specimen sequenced was peripheral blood. The TCR sequence derives from a woman aged 45-65 years with COVID-19, enrolled during active disease. The V gene is TRBV18, the J gene TRBJ2-3, with TRBD2 matching 8 bases. The CDR3 sequence: CASSPLIAGQTDTQYF. CDR3 sequence (DNA): TGTGCCAGCTCACCACTGATAGCGGGGCAAACAGATACGCAGTATTTT.